Shown below are 2 T cell receptor beta chains from a single sample sequenced in a study of control samples from healthy donors and cancer patients. Assay used: immunoSEQ multiplex PCR; TCRdb lists only in-frame clones, some missing. The data contain 100,000 to 120,000 clones, 83% of them singletons. The sample taken for sequencing was blood. These receptors were collected from a woman between 50 and 59 years old in good health.

The V and J genes are TRBV12-3 or TRBV12-4 and TRBJ1-1; 7 bases are a match to TRBD1. Trimming took 5 bases from V and 8 from J; bases not matched to a gene: 8. This CDR3 contains 13 residues. The CDR3 nucleotides read TGTGCCAGCAGTCCAACAGGGGCCCGGGAAGCTTTCTTT. Translated: CASSPTGAREAFF.

Only one count was recorded for this clone. In the same sample, other DNA sequences code for this CDR3. This CDR3 is CSALGGDYGYTF. Here the CDR3 DNA reads TGCAGCGCCCTTGGGGGTGACTATGGCTACACCTTC. V is TRBV29-1 and J is TRBJ1-2; D perhaps matches TRBD1 (5 bases). Trimming cost V 7 bases and J 3 bases, with 12 bases left between them. CDR1 and CDR2 from the germline V gene are SQVTM and ANQGSEA. The length of the CDR3 is 12 residues. The complete variable domain, with remaining parts taken from reference TRBV29-1 and TRBJ1-2, reads SAVISQKPSRDICQRGTSLTIQCQVDSQVTMMFWYRQQPGQSLTLIATANQGSEATYESGFVIDKFPISRPNLTFSTLTVSNMSPEDSSIYLCSALGGDYGYTFGSGTRLTVV.